This entry lists 25 T cell receptor beta chains sequenced from one sample in a study of T cells after yellow fever vaccination. TCRdb reprocessed the 5' RACE reads with MiXCR, giving one entry per CDR3 protein. The table lists 200,000 to 300,000 distinct CDR3 sequences, less than 7.5% of them singletons. Sequenced material: CD4+ T cells sorted from PBMCs, taken on the day of the yellow fever booster vaccination. These receptors originate from a man aged 30 to 45 who received the YFV17D yellow fever vaccine.

The chain carries TRBV6-2 or TRBV6-3 and TRBJ2-3; D unresolved. This CDR3 has 18 residues. Germline V CDR1 and CDR2: MNHEY, SVGEGT. The germline V and J ends were trimmed by 4 bases and 7 bases, with 27 bases remaining between them. The CDR3 sequence is CASSWEAYIPGVTHTQYF. The CDR3 nucleotides read TGTGCCAGCAGTTGGGAAGCCTATATCCCCGGTGTAACTCATACGCAGTATTTT.

The chain links TRBV12-5 to TRBJ1-5; D unresolved. V was shortened by 1 base and J by 3 bases, with 7 bases between the two germline ends. Germline lookup yields CDR1 LGHNT and CDR2 FRNRAP. The length of the CDR3 is 14 residues. DNA for the CDR3: TGTGCTAGTGGTTTGGCGGGTGCCAATCAGCCCCAGCATTTT. As protein: CASGLAGANQPQHF.

This sequence joins TRBV7-3 and TRBJ2-2; 10 bases match TRBD2. The germline CDR1 and CDR2 sequences are SGHTA and FQGTGA. This CDR3 has 15 residues. Losses at the gene ends were 5 bases for V and 2 bases for J; bases not matched to a gene: 2. The CDR3 region has the DNA TGTGCCAGCAGCCGACTAGCGGGTAACACCGGGGAGCTGTTTTTT. It is translated as CASSRLAGNTGELFF.

This clonotype was counted many times. This sequence joins TRBV11-2 and TRBJ2-2, with 12 bases matching TRBD2. This CDR3 is built from 16 residues. Germline values: CDR1 SGHAT, CDR2 FQNNGV. The J segment lost 5 bases and the V segment lost 6 bases, leaving 7 bases of the junction unmatched. In DNA form, the CDR3 reads TGTGCCAGCAGACCTGGCGGACTAGCGGGAACCGGGGAGCTGTTTTTT. Translating it yields CASRPGGLAGTGELFF. Drawing the rest from reference TRBV11-2 and TRBJ2-2, the complete variable domain is EAGVAQSPRYKIIEKRQSVAFWCNPISGHATLYWYQQILGQGPKLLIQFQNNGVVDDSQLPKDRFSAERLKGVDSTLKIQPAKLEDSAVYLCASRPGGLAGTGELFFGEGSRLTVL.

The chain couples TRBV5-1 to TRBJ1-3; D unresolved. The germline V gene encodes CDR1 SGHRS and CDR2 YFSETQ. V lost 4 bases to trimming and J lost 4 bases, with 9 bases between them. The CDR3 loop spans 13 amino acids. CDR3 residues: CASSPPAGNTIYF. The CDR3, as DNA: TGCGCCAGCAGCCCCCCAGCGGGAAACACCATATATTTT.

This clonotype appeared many times. The CDR3 loop reads CASSQEEGGRYEQYF. CDR3 sequence (DNA): TGTGCCAGCAGCCAAGAGGAAGGAGGCCGGTACGAGCAGTACTTC. The chain joins TRBV14 to TRBJ2-7, with D possibly matching TRBD2 (5 bases). Trimming removed 0 bases at V and 4 bases at J, with 13 bases between. The CDR3 contains 15 residues. Germline CDR1 and CDR2: SGHDN and FVKESK.

This clonotype was found a few times. The chain is built from TRBV7-2 and TRBJ1-2; 8 bases agree with TRBD1. After removal of 5 bases from V and 8 bases from J, the junction contained 10 bases not matched to a gene. Germline CDR1 reads SGHTA; CDR2 reads FQGNSA. The CDR3 runs 14 residues. The CDR3 loop reads CASSTWTGSGGYTF. CDR3 bases: TGTGCCAGCAGCACTTGGACAGGGTCAGGGGGCTACACCTTC.

This clonotype turned up a few times. The V call is TRBV7-2, the J call TRBJ2-7, with 7 nucleotides matching TRBD2. The CDR3 consists of 14 residues. V shed 5 bases, J shed 6 bases, and the junction held 10 bases outside the gene matches. Germline CDR1 reads SGHTA; CDR2 reads FQGNSA. The CDR3 DNA follows: TGTGCCAGCAGCCAGGGAGGGGATCTCCTCGAGCAGTACTTC. Translating it yields CASSQGGDLLEQYF.

The chain uses TRBV19 and TRBJ2-2; D not certain. Germline CDR1 is LNHDA and CDR2 is SQIVND (reference sequence). The CDR3 consists of 14 residues. Deletions cut 3 bases from V and 9 bases from J, with 14 bases between. The CDR3: CASSIQSRSWELFF. The CDR3 DNA follows: TGTGCCAGTAGTATTCAGTCTAGATCTTGGGAGCTGTTTTTT.

In its sample, this clonotype was seen many times. The CDR3 nucleotides read TGTGCCAGCAGCTTCGCAGCTCAGAGCTCTGGAAACACCATATATTTT. Amino acid sequence: CASSFAAQSSGNTIYF. The chain has TRBV7-2 and TRBJ1-3, with unresolved D. Trimming stripped 3 bases from V and 0 bases from J, with 12 bases between. Germline V gene lookup returns CDR1 SGHTA and CDR2 FQGNSA. CDR3 length: 16 amino acids. Complete variable domain (other parts from reference TRBV7-2 and TRBJ1-3): GAGVSQSPSNKVTEKGKDVELRCDPISGHTALYWYRQSLGQGLEFLIYFQGNSAPDKSGLPSDRFSAERTGGSVSTLTIQRTQQEDSAVYLCASSFAAQSSGNTIYFGEGSWLTVV.

The chain joins TRBV6-1 to TRBJ2-5, with D perhaps TRBD1 (5 bases). Trimming removed 3 bases at V and 5 bases at J, with 19 bases between. The CDR3 runs to 16 residues. In germline, CDR1 is MNHNS, CDR2 SASEGT. CDR3 in DNA: TGTGCCAGCAGTGATTCGGCAGGGTCGGGTCCGGAGACCCAGTACTTC. Its translation: CASSDSAGSGPETQYF.

V and J are TRBV19 and TRBJ2-4, with D possibly being TRBD1 (5 bases). CDR3 length equals 14 residues. Trimming left V 3 bases short and J 6 bases short, with 12 bases between. Germline CDR1 reads LNHDA; CDR2 reads SQIVND (reference sequence). DNA of the CDR3: TGTGCCAGTAGTATGCAGGGTTCATCAAACATTCAGTACTTC. This sequence encodes CASSMQGSSNIQYF.

This clonotype was detected ten times or more. V usage is TRBV20-1 and J usage is TRBJ1-5; D remains ambiguous. V lost 3 bases and J lost 0, with 9 bases in between. CDR3 length equals 14 residues. Germline lookup yields CDR1 DFQATT and CDR2 SNEGSKA (reference sequence). The CDR3 nucleotides read TGCAGTGCTAGCGACGTCCCTAGCAATCAGCCCCAGCATTTT. It codes for CSASDVPSNQPQHF.

This clonotype came up many times. The chain links TRBV12-5 to TRBJ2-1, with 13 bases that match TRBD2. CDR3 length: 14 residues. CDR1 is LGHNT, CDR2 FRNRAP, per germline. Germline trimming cut 7 bases from V and 10 bases from J; bases unmatched to any gene: 7. The CDR3 reads CASAQGLAGLEQFF. CDR3 sequence (DNA): TGTGCTAGTGCCCAGGGACTAGCGGGATTGGAGCAGTTCTTC.

The rearrangement uses TRBV20-1 and TRBJ1-2; no definite D call. Germline V lookup: CDR1 DFQATT, CDR2 SNEGSKA (reference sequence). Trimming stripped 1 base from V and 4 bases from J, with 10 bases between. The CDR3 has 13 amino acids. CDR3 nucleotides: TGCAGTGCTAGAGCCAGCCAGGCCTATGGCTACACCTTC. It yields the protein CSARASQAYGYTF.

In its sample, this clonotype was seen a few times. The chain uses TRBV4-3 and TRBJ2-7; D could derive from TRBD1 or TRBD2 (5 bases each). V dropped 0 bases and J dropped 4 bases, with 16 bases sitting between them. The CDR3 sequence is 16 residues long. Germline CDR1 is LGHNA and CDR2 is YSLEER. The CDR3 DNA sequence: TGCGCCAGCAGCCAAGACAGAGGGGTAAAAGGGTACGAGCAGTACTTC. Translating gives CASSQDRGVKGYEQYF.

In this sample, this clonotype turned up many times. This rearrangement joins TRBV7-8 to TRBJ2-1, with TRBD1 identical over 7 bases. Trimming at V came to 7 bases and at J to 0 bases, leaving 3 bases not matched to a gene. The CDR3 contains 14 residues. Germline V gene data show CDR1 as SGHVS and CDR2 as FQNEAQ. CDR3 amino acids: CASTTGVSYNEQFF. In DNA, the CDR3 is TGTGCCAGCACCACAGGGGTCTCCTACAATGAGCAGTTCTTC.

This clonotype was picked up a small number of times. The V call is TRBV28, the J call TRBJ2-2; 13 bases agree with TRBD2. J lost 5 bases, V lost 6 bases, and 3 bases had no gene match. The CDR3 is made up of 15 amino acids. Germline values: CDR1 MDHEN, CDR2 SYDVKM. The CDR3 here is CASRGLAGLTGELFF. Here the CDR3 DNA reads TGTGCCAGCAGGGGACTAGCGGGGCTTACCGGGGAGCTGTTTTTT.

This clonotype was counted a few times. The V call is TRBV5-1, the J call TRBJ2-6; perhaps D is TRBD1 or TRBD2 (5 bases each). Trimming took 4 bases from V and 0 from J, leaving 14 bases between them. Germline CDR1 reads SGHRS; CDR2 reads YFSETQ. CDR3 length equals 17 residues. This CDR3 is CASSPMVGTSGANVLTF. CDR3 DNA sequence: TGCGCCAGCAGCCCTATGGTGGGGACCTCTGGGGCCAACGTCCTGACTTTC.

As to this clonotype: Possible read error: a much larger clone is one base away. V and J are TRBV20-1 and TRBJ2-7; 12 nucleotides agree with TRBD1. The length of the CDR3 is 16 residues. With V trimmed by 6 bases and J by 6 bases, 15 bases remained unmatched. The V gene's germline CDR1 is DFQATT and CDR2 SNEGSKA (reference sequence). Here the CDR3 reads CSAPTSAGTGGREQYF. CDR3 in DNA: TGCAGTGCCCCTACCAGCGCCGGGACAGGGGGCCGCGAGCAGTACTTC.

There are many counts of this clonotype. The chain employs TRBV19 and TRBJ2-7; 8 nucleotides match TRBD1. The length of the CDR3 is 15 residues. Unmatched junction bases numbered 10, after V lost 6 bases and J lost 3 bases. CDR1 is LNHDA and CDR2 is SQIVND in the germline V gene (reference sequence). The CDR3 DNA sequence: TGTGCCAGTAGCGACAGGGGATGGGAGCGCTACGAGCAGTACTTC. It translates to CASSDRGWERYEQYF.

The chain has TRBV10-3 and TRBJ2-1, with a possible D match to TRBD1 (5 bases). Germline assignment: CDR1 ENHRY and CDR2 SYGVKD. Trimming pared 6 bases from V and 7 bases from J, leaving 10 bases between. The CDR3 contains 12 residues. The CDR3 DNA sequence: TGTGCCATCAGCTGGTACAGGAATGAGCAGTTCTTC. Residues: CAISWYRNEQFF.

The sample holds many counts of this clonotype. CDR3: CASSLGTSGRADTQYF. The CDR3 DNA sequence: TGTGCCAGCAGCTTGGGGACTAGCGGGAGAGCAGATACGCAGTATTTT. V is TRBV7-2 and J is TRBJ2-3; TRBD2 matches at 14 bases. V lost 3 bases and J lost 4; bases outside the gene matches: 3. CDR1 SGHTA and CDR2 FQGNSA come from the germline V gene. The CDR3 loop spans 16 amino acids.

This clonotype was picked up many times. The gene calls are TRBV6-1 and TRBJ1-5; D is undetermined. Trimming removed 2 bases at V and 2 bases at J, with 7 bases between. In germline, CDR1 is MNHNS, CDR2 SASEGT. The CDR3 has 14 amino acids. The CDR3 sequence is CASSELLGNQPQHF. The DNA of the CDR3 is TGTGCCAGCAGTGAATTGTTGGGCAATCAGCCCCAGCATTTT.

The chain recombines TRBV5-6 with TRBJ2-3, with D perhaps given as TRBD1 or TRBD2 (6 bases each). Between the trimmed V and J ends, which lost 4 bases and 10 bases, there was a span of 13 bases. The CDR3 spans 12 residues. Per germline, CDR1 SGHDT and CDR2 YYEEEE. CDR3 sequence reads: CASSRGLDPQYF. The CDR3 nucleotides are TGTGCCAGCAGCCGGGGGCTCGATCCGCAGTATTTT.